This T cell receptor (beta chain) is from a study of blood T cell repertoires in COVID-19. Study information: Some COVID-19 samples were acute and others convalescent; all came from the United States, Italy and Spain.

Germline assignment: CDR1 KGHSY and CDR2 FQNENV. The V and J ends lost 1 base and 4 bases respectively, with 14 bases between them. The CDR3 is made up of 15 amino acids. Original data processing: Researchers report that nucleated cell counts were estimated from reference gene primer amplification. Clones were read by immunoSEQ multiplex PCR, and TCRdb kept only the in-frame ones, dropping some. Clone size and V and J calls were adopted from that table, with D and trimming inferred from the DNA. The data hold 300,000 to 450,000 clones, with roughly nine tenths observed a single time. Patients from Seattle were sampled longitudinally, starting during active infection.

The sample taken for sequencing was peripheral blood. V is TRBV16 and J is TRBJ2-7; D might be TRBD1 (6 bases). This TCR was recovered from a young woman with COVID-19, enrolled during active disease. The CDR3 DNA follows: TGTGCCAGCAGCCAATTTGGTCAGGGGATTTACGAGCAGTACTTC. It translates to CASSQFGQGIYEQYF.